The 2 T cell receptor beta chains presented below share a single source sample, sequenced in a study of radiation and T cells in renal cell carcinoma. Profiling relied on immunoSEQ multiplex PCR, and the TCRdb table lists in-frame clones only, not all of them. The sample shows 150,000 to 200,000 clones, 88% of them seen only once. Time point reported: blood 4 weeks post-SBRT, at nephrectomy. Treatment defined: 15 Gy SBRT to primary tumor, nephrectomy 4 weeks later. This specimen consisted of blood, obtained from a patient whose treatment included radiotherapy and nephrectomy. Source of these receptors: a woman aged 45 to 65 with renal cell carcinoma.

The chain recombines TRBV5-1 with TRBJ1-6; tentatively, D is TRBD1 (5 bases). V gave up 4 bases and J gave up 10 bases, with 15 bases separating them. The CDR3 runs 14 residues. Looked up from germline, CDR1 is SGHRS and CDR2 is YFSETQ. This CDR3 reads CASSPWGFESPLHF. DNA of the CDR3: TGCGCCAGCAGCCCTTGGGGGTTTGAATCACCCCTCCACTTT.

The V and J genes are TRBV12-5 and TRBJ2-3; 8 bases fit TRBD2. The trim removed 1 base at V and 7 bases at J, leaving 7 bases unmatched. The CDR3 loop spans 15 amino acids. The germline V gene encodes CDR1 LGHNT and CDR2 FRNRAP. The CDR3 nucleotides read TGTGCTAGTGGTTTGGGGGAGCCTAGCGGGTATACGCAGTATTTT. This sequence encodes CASGLGEPSGYTQYF.